This TCR beta chain was obtained from a study of shared clonotypes between healthy human individuals. Study-wide points: Sequencing depth was expected to influence donor clonotype sharing.

As for this clone: The antigen is unknown.

The length of the CDR3 is 14 residues. Trimming shortened V by 3 bases and J by 4 bases, and 11 bases separated the two germline ends. Germline CDR1 reads SGDLS; CDR2 reads YYNGEE. Unsorted PBMC DNA underwent sequencing on ten immunoSEQ deep assay plates. Assay: immunoSEQ multiplex PCR; the TCRdb copy retains only in-frame clones and omits some. Here the sample spans fewer than 500,000 clones, over 60% being singletons. The sample was PBMCs. The receptor was derived from a middle-aged woman in good health. Some clones in this sample may be carry-over from other donors' samples. The chain is built from TRBV9 and TRBJ2-1; D is unresolved. CDR3 sequence: CASSAPPGYNEQFF. The CDR3, as DNA: TGTGCCAGCAGCGCCCCGCCCGGTTACAATGAGCAGTTCTTC. Full variable domain (missing parts from reference TRBV9 and TRBJ2-1): DSGVTQTPKHLITATGQRVTLRCSPRSGDLSVYWYQQSLDQGLQFLIQYYNGEERAKGNILERFSAQQFPDLHSELNLSSLELGDSALYFCASSAPPGYNEQFFGPGTRLTVL.